This T cell receptor (beta chain) derives from a study of CD8 T cells in ankylosing spondylitis. Findings and limits, study-wide: What seemed typical of ankylosing spondylitis blood was a TCR beta motif built from 8 or 9 highly homologous variants. Clones linked to the disease showed a CD8+ phenotype. They occurred at relatively low frequencies in peripheral blood. Significant enrichment of disease-linked clones was reported in matched ankylosing spondylitis synovial fluid.

This clonotype was seen more than once but under ten times. Its specificity is unknown. V lost 0 bases and J lost 1; bases outside the gene matches: 7. The CDR3 has 17 residues. The V gene's germline CDR1 is SGDLS and CDR2 YYNGEE. Preparation of TCR beta libraries was done by quantitative 5'-RACE with molecular barcodes. TCRdb re-analysed the 5' RACE reads in MiXCR, keeping a single row per CDR3 protein. The sample shows about 480,000 distinct CDR3 sequences, 17% of them seen only once. The clonotype comes from a male donor with ankylosing spondylitis. The V and J genes are TRBV9 and TRBJ2-5; 9 positions agree with TRBD2. Sequencing input: blood, either unsorted or a sorted T cell fraction (not recorded which). In DNA form, the CDR3 reads TGTGCCAGCAGCGTAGGACTAGCGGAGAACATCCAAGAGACCCAGTACTTC. Protein product: CASSVGLAENIQETQYF.